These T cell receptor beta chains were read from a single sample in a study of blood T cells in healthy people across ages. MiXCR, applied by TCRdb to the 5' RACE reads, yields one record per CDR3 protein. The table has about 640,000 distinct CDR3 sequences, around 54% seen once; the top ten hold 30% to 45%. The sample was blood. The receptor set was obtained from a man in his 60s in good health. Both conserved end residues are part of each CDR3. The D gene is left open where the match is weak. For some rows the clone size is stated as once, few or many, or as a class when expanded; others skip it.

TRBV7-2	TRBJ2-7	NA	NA	TGTGCCAGCAGCTTAGTAGTGGGGGTAGGCAATGAGCAGTACTTC	CASSLVVGVGNEQYF
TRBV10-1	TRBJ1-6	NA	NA	TGCGCCAGCAGTGGACAACAGGGACCGGAGCATTCACCCCTCCACTTT	CASSGQQGPEHSPLHF
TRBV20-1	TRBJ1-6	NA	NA	TGCAGTGCTAGAGATGGTGCCAGCTCCTATAATTCACCCCTCCACTTT	CSARDGASSYNSPLHF
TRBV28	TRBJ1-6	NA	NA	TGTGCCAGCCTAGTAAGGAGCTCCTATAATTCACCCCTCCACTTT	CASLVRSSYNSPLHF
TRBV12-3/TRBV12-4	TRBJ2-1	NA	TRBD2	TGTGCCAGCAGTTTAGGGGCTAGCGGATCCTACAATGAGCAGTTCTTC	CASSLGASGSYNEQFF
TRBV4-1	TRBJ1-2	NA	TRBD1	TGCGCCAGCAGTCATCCAGACAGGGTGGGCGGCTACACCTTC	CASSHPDRVGGYTF
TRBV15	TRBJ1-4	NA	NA	TGTGCCACCAGCGGAACTCTGGGTAGTGAAAAACTGTTTTTT	CATSGTLGSEKLFF
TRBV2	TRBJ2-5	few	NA	TGTGCCAGCGGAAGGACAGCCAGGCAAGAGACCCAGTACTTC	CASGRTARQETQYF
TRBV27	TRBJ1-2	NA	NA	TGTGCCAGCAGGACGTATCTGGGGCTCTATGACTACACCTTC	CASRTYLGLYDYTF
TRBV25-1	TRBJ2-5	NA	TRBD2	TGTGCCAGCAGTGAATACGGGACTAGCACCGAGACCCAGTACTTC	CASSEYGTSTETQYF
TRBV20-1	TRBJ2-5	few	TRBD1	TGCAGTGCTAGAACACGAATGGACAGGGGGCAAGAGACCCAGTACTTC	CSARTRMDRGQETQYF
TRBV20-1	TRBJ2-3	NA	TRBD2	TGCAGTGCTACTAGCGGGGGGGTTTCAGGGGTTGGTACGCAGTATTTT	CSATSGGVSGVGTQYF
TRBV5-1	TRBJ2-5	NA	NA	TGCGCCAGCAGCTTGGGGCCGGAGACCCAGTACTTC	CASSLGPETQYF